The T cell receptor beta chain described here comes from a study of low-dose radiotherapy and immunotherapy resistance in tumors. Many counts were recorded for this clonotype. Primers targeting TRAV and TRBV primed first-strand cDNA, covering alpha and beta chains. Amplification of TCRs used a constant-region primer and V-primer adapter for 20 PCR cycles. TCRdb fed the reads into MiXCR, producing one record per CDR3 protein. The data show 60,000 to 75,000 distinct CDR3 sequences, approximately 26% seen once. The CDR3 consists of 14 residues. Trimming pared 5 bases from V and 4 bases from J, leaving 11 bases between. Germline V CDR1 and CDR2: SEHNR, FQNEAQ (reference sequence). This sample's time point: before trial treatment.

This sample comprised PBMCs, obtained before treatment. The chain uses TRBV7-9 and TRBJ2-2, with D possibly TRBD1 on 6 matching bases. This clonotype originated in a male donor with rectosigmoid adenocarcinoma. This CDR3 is CASSEYRVTGELFF. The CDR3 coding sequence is TGTGCCAGCAGCGAGTACAGGGTCACCGGGGAGCTGTTTTTT. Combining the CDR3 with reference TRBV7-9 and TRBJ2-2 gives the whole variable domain DTGVSQNPRHKITKRGQNVTFRCDPISEHNRLYWYRQTLGQGPEFLTYFQNEAQLEKSRLLSDRFSAERPKGSFSTLEIQRTEQGDSAMYLCASSEYRVTGELFFGEGSRLTVL.